What follows is one T cell receptor (beta chain) and its context. TCRdb's copy holds only in-frame clones and misses some; the assay was immunoSEQ multiplex PCR. The sample lists about 370,000 clones, more than 80% seen once, with 0.9% to 1.1% in the top ten. V lost 0 bases and J 3 bases, leaving 12 bases between the germline ends. Germline CDR1 LGHNA, CDR2 YSLEER. The CDR3 has 15 residues. The data were taken from a study of blood T cell repertoires in COVID-19. The V and J genes are TRBV4-3 and TRBJ2-7, with D perhaps matching TRBD1 (5 bases). The specimen sequenced was PBMCs or T cells enriched from blood (not recorded which). The TCR originated in a man between 18 and 29 years old who had recovered from COVID-19. The CDR3 region has the DNA TGCGCCAGCAGCCAAGAATTGGACACCTACTACGAGCAGTACTTC. Encoded protein: CASSQELDTYYEQYF.